This T cell receptor beta chain was profiled in a study of cytomegalovirus exposure and HLA in healthy donors. Study details: Falling in the Caucasian-associated ancestry cluster were about 82% of around 370 genotyped donors.

This clone has a handful of counts. The germline CDR1 and CDR2 sequences are LGHNA and YNFKEQ. J was trimmed by 0 bases and V by 1 base; bases with no gene match: 8. CDR3 length equals 18 residues. 13 Jbeta primers and 60 Vbeta primers were used for the PCR. The assay was immunoSEQ multiplex PCR, and TCRdb's table has in-frame clones only and misses some. Among over 80,000 clones listed, approximately 70% were seen once. V and J are TRBV4-2 and TRBJ2-3; 9 nucleotides line up with TRBD2. The specimen sequenced was PBMCs. This TCR was sampled from a man aged 40-50 years in good health and CMV-seronegative. CDR3 in DNA: TGTGCCAGCAGCCAAGCAGTTAGCGGGGGCCCTAGCACAGATACGCAGTATTTT. This codes for CASSQAVSGGPSTDTQYF.